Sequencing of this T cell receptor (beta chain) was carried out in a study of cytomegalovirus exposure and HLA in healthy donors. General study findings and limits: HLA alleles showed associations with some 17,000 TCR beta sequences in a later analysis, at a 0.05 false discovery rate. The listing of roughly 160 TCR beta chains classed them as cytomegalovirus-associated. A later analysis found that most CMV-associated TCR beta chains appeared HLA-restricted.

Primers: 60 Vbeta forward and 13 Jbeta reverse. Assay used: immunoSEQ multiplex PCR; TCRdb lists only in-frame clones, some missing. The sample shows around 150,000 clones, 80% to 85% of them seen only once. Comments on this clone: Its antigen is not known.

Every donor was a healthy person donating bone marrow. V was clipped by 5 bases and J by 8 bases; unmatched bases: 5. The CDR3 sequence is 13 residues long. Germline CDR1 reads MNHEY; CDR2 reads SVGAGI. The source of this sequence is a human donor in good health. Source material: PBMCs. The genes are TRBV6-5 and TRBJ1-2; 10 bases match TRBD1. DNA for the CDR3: TGTGCCAGCAGTGACGGGACAGGGGTCGGCTACACCTTC. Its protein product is CASSDGTGVGYTF.